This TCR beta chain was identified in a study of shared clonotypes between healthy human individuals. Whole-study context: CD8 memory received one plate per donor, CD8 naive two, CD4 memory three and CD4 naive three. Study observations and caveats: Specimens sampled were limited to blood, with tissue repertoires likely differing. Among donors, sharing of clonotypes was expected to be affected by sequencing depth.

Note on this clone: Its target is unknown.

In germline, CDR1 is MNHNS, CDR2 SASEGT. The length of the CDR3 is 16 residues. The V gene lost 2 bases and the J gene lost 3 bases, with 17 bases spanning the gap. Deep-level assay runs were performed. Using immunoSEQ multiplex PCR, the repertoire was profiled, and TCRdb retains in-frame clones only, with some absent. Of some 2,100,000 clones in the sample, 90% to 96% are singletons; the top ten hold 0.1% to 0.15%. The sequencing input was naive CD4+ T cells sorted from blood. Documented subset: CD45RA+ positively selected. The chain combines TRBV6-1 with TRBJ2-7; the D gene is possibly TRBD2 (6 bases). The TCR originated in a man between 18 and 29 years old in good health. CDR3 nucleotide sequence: TGTGCCAGCAGTGAAAATAGCGCAGGGAGGTTCTACGAGCAGTACTTC. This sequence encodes CASSENSAGRFYEQYF.